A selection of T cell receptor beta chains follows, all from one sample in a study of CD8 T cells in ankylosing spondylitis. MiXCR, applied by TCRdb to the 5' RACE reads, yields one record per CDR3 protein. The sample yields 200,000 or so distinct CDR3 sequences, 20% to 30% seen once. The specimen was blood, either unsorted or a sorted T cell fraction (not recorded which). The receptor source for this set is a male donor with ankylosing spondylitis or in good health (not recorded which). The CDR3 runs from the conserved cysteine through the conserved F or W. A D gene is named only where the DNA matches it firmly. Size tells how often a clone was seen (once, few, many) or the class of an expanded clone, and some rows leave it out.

CDR3 protein: CASRSRLAGGHNEQFF
CDR3 DNA: TGCGCCAGCAGGTCAAGACTAGCGGGAGGTCACAATGAGCAGTTCTTC
J gene: TRBJ2-1
clone size: many
D gene: TRBD2
V gene: TRBV5-1

CDR3 protein: CASSLGTASGRSLFSTDTQYF
CDR3 DNA: TGTGCCAGCAGTTTAGGGACCGCTAGCGGGAGATCTTTATTTAGCACAGATACGCAGTATTTT
J gene: TRBJ2-3
clone size: NA
D gene: TRBD2
V gene: TRBV12-3/TRBV12-4

CDR3 protein: CASSDEGEQYF
CDR3 DNA: TGTGCCAGCAGCGACGAGGGGGAGCAGTACTTC
J gene: TRBJ2-7
clone size: few
D gene: NA
V gene: TRBV3-1

CDR3 protein: CSARDSGTVNTEAFF
CDR3 DNA: TGCAGTGCTAGAGACTCCGGGACAGTGAACACTGAAGCTTTCTTT
J gene: TRBJ1-1
clone size: few
D gene: TRBD1
V gene: TRBV20-1

CDR3 protein: CASSQGLAAGYEQYF
CDR3 DNA: TGTGCCAGCAGCCAAGGACTAGCCGCCGGCTACGAGCAGTACTTC
J gene: TRBJ2-7
clone size: NA
D gene: TRBD2
V gene: TRBV4-2

CDR3 protein: CASSLGPGNNEQFF
CDR3 DNA: TGTGCCAGCAGCTTAGGACCCGGTAACAATGAGCAGTTCTTC
J gene: TRBJ2-1
clone size: many
D gene: NA
V gene: TRBV7-2

CDR3 protein: CAISDDRGVQYF
CDR3 DNA: TGTGCCATCAGCGACGACAGGGGGGTTCAGTACTTC
J gene: TRBJ2-4
clone size: many
D gene: TRBD1
V gene: TRBV10-3

CDR3 protein: CASSFGGLAGGFQETQYF
CDR3 DNA: TGCGCCAGCAGCTTTGGCGGACTAGCGGGAGGATTCCAAGAGACCCAGTACTTC
J gene: TRBJ2-5
clone size: NA
D gene: TRBD2
V gene: TRBV5-1

CDR3 protein: CASSEAAPGLAGGGGADTQYF
CDR3 DNA: TGTGCCAGCAGTGAAGCCGCGCCGGGACTAGCGGGAGGCGGCGGGGCAGATACGCAGTATTTT
J gene: TRBJ2-3
clone size: many
D gene: TRBD2
V gene: TRBV6-1

CDR3 protein: CSAGGGGQPQHF
CDR3 DNA: TGCAGTGCCGGGGGTGGTGGTCAGCCCCAGCATTTT
J gene: TRBJ1-5
clone size: many
D gene: NA
V gene: TRBV20-1

CDR3 protein: CASRLLAEGAYNEQFF
CDR3 DNA: TGTGCCAGCAGGCTGCTTGCGGAGGGGGCCTACAATGAGCAGTTCTTC
J gene: TRBJ2-1
clone size: NA
D gene: NA
V gene: TRBV7-8

CDR3 protein: CASSEGVSGSGQETQYF
CDR3 DNA: TGTGCCAGCAGTGAGGGGGTTAGCGGGAGTGGACAAGAGACCCAGTACTTC
J gene: TRBJ2-5
clone size: many
D gene: TRBD2
V gene: TRBV6-1

CDR3 protein: CASSASPGDAGELFF
CDR3 DNA: TGTGCCAGCAGCGCTAGTCCGGGAGACGCCGGGGAGCTGTTTTTT
J gene: TRBJ2-2
clone size: many
D gene: NA
V gene: TRBV7-2

CDR3 protein: CASSEEWGNYGYTF
CDR3 DNA: TGTGCCAGCAGTGAGGAATGGGGGAACTATGGCTACACCTTC
J gene: TRBJ1-2
clone size: many
D gene: NA
V gene: TRBV6-4

CDR3 protein: CSARMRQNHGTQYF
CDR3 DNA: TGCAGTGCTAGAATGCGTCAGAACCACGGGACCCAGTACTTC
J gene: TRBJ2-5
clone size: NA
D gene: NA
V gene: TRBV20-1

CDR3 protein: CSASRDSTVAKNIQYF
CDR3 DNA: TGCAGTGCTAGCAGGGACTCCACAGTAGCCAAAAACATTCAGTACTTC
J gene: TRBJ2-4
clone size: NA
D gene: NA
V gene: TRBV20-1

CDR3 protein: CSASGGGNQPQHF
CDR3 DNA: TGCAGTGCTTCGGGGGGTGGCAATCAGCCCCAGCATTTT
J gene: TRBJ1-5
clone size: few
D gene: NA
V gene: TRBV20-1

CDR3 protein: CASSEFLGEKLFF
CDR3 DNA: TGCGCCAGCAGTGAGTTTTTAGGTGAAAAACTGTTTTTT
J gene: TRBJ1-4
clone size: NA
D gene: NA
V gene: TRBV10-2

CDR3 protein: CASSPRQGWELFF
CDR3 DNA: TGTGCCAGCAGCCCCAGACAGGGTTGGGAGCTGTTTTTT
J gene: TRBJ2-2
clone size: NA
D gene: TRBD1
V gene: TRBV6-1

CDR3 protein: CASSRLRDRAFF
CDR3 DNA: TGTGCCAGCAGTCGCCTCCGGGACAGAGCTTTCTTT
J gene: TRBJ1-1
clone size: many
D gene: TRBD1
V gene: TRBV12-3/TRBV12-4

CDR3 protein: CASSLIDRGSSKNIQYF
CDR3 DNA: TGCGCCAGCAGCTTGATTGACAGGGGTTCATCCAAAAACATTCAGTACTTC
J gene: TRBJ2-4
clone size: many
D gene: TRBD1
V gene: TRBV5-1

CDR3 protein: CASSKTGVTGELFF
CDR3 DNA: TGTGCCAGTAGTAAGACAGGGGTCACCGGGGAGCTGTTTTTT
J gene: TRBJ2-2
clone size: few
D gene: TRBD1
V gene: TRBV19

CDR3 protein: CSAFRDFSYEQYF
CDR3 DNA: TGCAGTGCTTTCCGGGACTTCTCCTACGAGCAGTACTTC
J gene: TRBJ2-7
clone size: many
D gene: NA
V gene: TRBV20-1

CDR3 protein: CASSPGTITNEQFF
CDR3 DNA: TGTGCCAGCAGCCCCGGGACTATCACCAATGAGCAGTTCTTC
J gene: TRBJ2-1
clone size: few
D gene: TRBD2
V gene: TRBV5-6

CDR3 protein: CASSFGGLGNQPQHF
CDR3 DNA: TGCGCCAGCAGCTTCGGGGGGCTAGGCAATCAGCCCCAGCATTTT
J gene: TRBJ1-5
clone size: many
D gene: NA
V gene: TRBV5-1

CDR3 protein: CSARGIIGLASNEQFF
CDR3 DNA: TGCAGTGCTAGAGGAATCATAGGACTAGCGAGCAATGAGCAGTTCTTC
J gene: TRBJ2-1
clone size: many
D gene: TRBD2
V gene: TRBV20-1

CDR3 protein: CASSFSLTQYF
CDR3 DNA: TGTGCCAGCAGCTTTTCCCTTACGCAGTATTTT
J gene: TRBJ2-3
clone size: NA
D gene: NA
V gene: TRBV7-2

CDR3 protein: CASSPGRHSSYNEQFF
CDR3 DNA: TGTGCCAGCAGCCCAGGTCGACACAGCTCCTACAATGAGCAGTTCTTC
J gene: TRBJ2-1
clone size: NA
D gene: NA
V gene: TRBV4-2

CDR3 protein: CSAPSQGGTEAFF
CDR3 DNA: TGCAGTGCTCCTAGTCAGGGGGGCACTGAAGCTTTCTTT
J gene: TRBJ1-1
clone size: NA
D gene: TRBD1
V gene: TRBV20-1

CDR3 protein: CASSPWGLSGGETQYF
CDR3 DNA: TGTGCCAGCTCACCATGGGGCTTGAGTGGGGGAGAGACCCAGTACTTC
J gene: TRBJ2-5
clone size: many
D gene: NA
V gene: TRBV18

CDR3 protein: CSAGGGEKLFF
CDR3 DNA: TGCAGTGCCGGAGGTGGTGAAAAACTGTTTTTT
J gene: TRBJ1-4
clone size: many
D gene: NA
V gene: TRBV20-1

CDR3 protein: CASSLTGTRRTDTQYF
CDR3 DNA: TGTGCCAGCAGCTTAACGGGGACTAGAAGGACAGATACGCAGTATTTT
J gene: TRBJ2-3
clone size: NA
D gene: TRBD2
V gene: TRBV7-3

CDR3 protein: CASSLAPYNEQFF
CDR3 DNA: TGTGCCAGCAGTTTGGCCCCATACAATGAGCAGTTCTTC
J gene: TRBJ2-1
clone size: few
D gene: NA
V gene: TRBV9

CDR3 protein: CASSIVDRAGYTF
CDR3 DNA: TGTGCCAGTAGTATAGTTGACAGGGCTGGCTACACCTTC
J gene: TRBJ1-2
clone size: few
D gene: TRBD1
V gene: TRBV19

CDR3 protein: CASSRALDYYNEQFF
CDR3 DNA: TGCGCCAGCAGCCGGGCGCTGGATTACTACAATGAGCAGTTCTTC
J gene: TRBJ2-1
clone size: NA
D gene: NA
V gene: TRBV5-1

CDR3 protein: CASSSVPGQGPYSYEQYF
CDR3 DNA: TGTGCCAGCAGCTCCGTCCCGGGACAAGGCCCCTATTCCTACGAGCAGTACTTC
J gene: TRBJ2-7
clone size: NA
D gene: NA
V gene: TRBV5-6

CDR3 protein: CASSRDGASSGNTIYF
CDR3 DNA: TGTGCCAGCAGCCGGGATGGGGCCAGCTCTGGAAACACCATATATTTT
J gene: TRBJ1-3
clone size: many
D gene: NA
V gene: TRBV7-3

CDR3 protein: CASSDSFPAGEETQYF
CDR3 DNA: TGTGCCAGCAGTGACTCGTTCCCAGCGGGAGAAGAGACCCAGTACTTC
J gene: TRBJ2-5
clone size: many
D gene: TRBD2
V gene: TRBV6-4

CDR3 protein: CASSQEGHGVLAGTEKLFF
CDR3 DNA: TGCGCCAGCAGCCAAGAAGGCCACGGGGTATTGGCGGGGACTGAAAAACTGTTTTTT
J gene: TRBJ1-4
clone size: many
D gene: NA
V gene: TRBV4-1

CDR3 protein: CASSPPNSGTTQETQYF
CDR3 DNA: TGTGCCAGCTCACCACCTAATTCCGGGACAACCCAAGAGACCCAGTACTTC
J gene: TRBJ2-5
clone size: NA
D gene: NA
V gene: TRBV18

CDR3 protein: CASGLGGSTDTQYF
CDR3 DNA: TGTGCTAGTGGTTTAGGGGGCAGCACAGATACGCAGTATTTT
J gene: TRBJ2-3
clone size: many
D gene: TRBD1
V gene: TRBV12-5

CDR3 protein: CAISGGGAGKETQYF
CDR3 DNA: TGTGCCATCAGTGGAGGGGGCGCAGGGAAAGAGACCCAGTACTTC
J gene: TRBJ2-5
clone size: NA
D gene: TRBD1
V gene: TRBV10-3

CDR3 protein: CSATEFLAGGVDTQYF
CDR3 DNA: TGCAGTGCTACGGAGTTTCTGGCGGGAGGGGTGGATACGCAGTATTTT
J gene: TRBJ2-3
clone size: NA
D gene: TRBD2
V gene: TRBV20-1

CDR3 protein: CSARGLQAHEQYF
CDR3 DNA: TGCAGTGCTCGGGGGCTACAAGCCCACGAGCAGTACTTC
J gene: TRBJ2-7
clone size: many
D gene: NA
V gene: TRBV20-1

CDR3 protein: CAISEAGATDTQYF
CDR3 DNA: TGTGCCATCAGCGAAGCGGGAGCCACAGATACGCAGTATTTT
J gene: TRBJ2-3
clone size: NA
D gene: TRBD2
V gene: TRBV10-3

CDR3 protein: CAISQKTSGKSDEQFF
CDR3 DNA: TGTGCCATCAGCCAGAAGACTAGCGGGAAATCGGATGAGCAGTTCTTC
J gene: TRBJ2-1
clone size: many
D gene: TRBD2
V gene: TRBV10-3

CDR3 protein: CSATEGAGNQPQHF
CDR3 DNA: TGCAGTGCTACCGAGGGGGCTGGCAATCAGCCCCAGCATTTT
J gene: TRBJ1-5
clone size: few
D gene: TRBD1
V gene: TRBV20-1

CDR3 protein: CASSTRLAGTQETQYF
CDR3 DNA: TGCGCCAGCAGCACCAGACTAGCGGGAACCCAAGAGACCCAGTACTTC
J gene: TRBJ2-5
clone size: many
D gene: TRBD2
V gene: TRBV5-1

CDR3 protein: CASSRDREGQGYTF
CDR3 DNA: TGCGCCAGCAGCCGGGACAGGGAAGGCCAAGGCTACACCTTC
J gene: TRBJ1-2
clone size: many
D gene: TRBD1
V gene: TRBV5-1

CDR3 protein: CSARDEAEGSMTYSTIYF
CDR3 DNA: TGCAGTGCTAGAGATGAGGCGGAGGGTAGTATGACATACTCCACCATATATTTT
J gene: TRBJ1-3
clone size: many
D gene: NA
V gene: TRBV20-1

CDR3 protein: CASSFDAGSYNEQFF
CDR3 DNA: TGTGCCAGCAGCTTCGATGCGGGCTCCTACAATGAGCAGTTCTTC
J gene: TRBJ2-1
clone size: many
D gene: NA
V gene: TRBV7-3

CDR3 protein: CSARPPATTDTQYF
CDR3 DNA: TGCAGTGCTAGACCCCCCGCAACCACAGATACGCAGTATTTT
J gene: TRBJ2-3
clone size: many
D gene: NA
V gene: TRBV20-1

CDR3 protein: CSARAGPSEDEQYF
CDR3 DNA: TGCAGTGCTAGAGCGGGGCCTAGCGAGGACGAGCAGTACTTC
J gene: TRBJ2-7
clone size: NA
D gene: NA
V gene: TRBV20-1

CDR3 protein: CSAREHRDTVGETQYF
CDR3 DNA: TGCAGTGCTAGAGAGCATCGGGACACCGTAGGGGAGACCCAGTACTTC
J gene: TRBJ2-5
clone size: NA
D gene: NA
V gene: TRBV20-1

CDR3 protein: CASSLEGGRQFYGYTF
CDR3 DNA: TGTGCCAGCAGCTTAGAAGGGGGAAGGCAATTCTATGGCTACACCTTC
J gene: TRBJ1-2
clone size: NA
D gene: NA
V gene: TRBV7-6

CDR3 protein: CAVLPGIVGSPLHF
CDR3 DNA: TGTGCAGTGCTACCGGGGATAGTCGGTTCACCCCTCCACTTT
J gene: TRBJ1-6
clone size: many
D gene: NA
V gene: TRBV12-3/TRBV12-4

CDR3 protein: CASSLIGGETQYF
CDR3 DNA: TGTGCCAGCAGTTTGATCGGGGGAGAGACCCAGTACTTC
J gene: TRBJ2-5
clone size: many
D gene: NA
V gene: TRBV6-5

CDR3 protein: CSAGAGSSSYEQYF
CDR3 DNA: TGCAGTGCTGGAGCGGGATCCTCCTCCTACGAGCAGTACTTC
J gene: TRBJ2-7
clone size: NA
D gene: TRBD2
V gene: TRBV20-1

CDR3 protein: CSVDPGQGARETQYF
CDR3 DNA: TGCAGCGTTGACCCGGGACAGGGGGCAAGAGAGACCCAGTACTTC
J gene: TRBJ2-5
clone size: many
D gene: TRBD1
V gene: TRBV29-1